A selection of T cell receptor beta chains follows, all from one sample in a study of cytomegalovirus exposure and HLA in healthy donors. Assay: immunoSEQ multiplex PCR; the TCRdb copy retains only in-frame clones and omits some. The sample records 170,000 or so clones, 70% to 75% being singletons. The source material was PBMCs. These receptors originate from a male donor in good health and CMV-seronegative. Each CDR3 is given with its conserved first and last residue. The order of the fields is CDR3 length, V gene, CDR3 protein.

len: 14; v_gene: TRBV27; CDR3aa: CASRGQATNEKLFF
len: 15; v_gene: TRBV6-5; CDR3aa: CASSYFSGMNTEAFF
len: 13; v_gene: TRBV6-5; CDR3aa: CASRGTGNQPQHF
len: 16; v_gene: TRBV6-5; CDR3aa: CASSYSSEGADQPQHF
len: 16; v_gene: TRBV7-6; CDR3aa: CASSFDKQGSGNTIYF
len: 10; v_gene: TRBV20-1; CDR3aa: CSVAADTQYF
len: 12; v_gene: TRBV7-2; CDR3aa: CASSGPNEKLFF
len: 15; v_gene: TRBV11-2; CDR3aa: CASSLIAGGFETQYF
len: 14; v_gene: TRBV7-3; CDR3aa: CASSLGGENTEAFF
len: 10; v_gene: TRBV28; CDR3aa: CATRTVSYTF
len: 11; v_gene: TRBV30; CDR3aa: CAWLEGPQLFF
len: 12; v_gene: TRBV6-5; CDR3aa: CASRDTTYEQYF
len: 15; v_gene: TRBV6-1; CDR3aa: CASSGLLAVGNTIYF